This section outlines one T cell receptor (beta chain) sequence together with its context. Sequencing used immunoSEQ multiplex PCR; TCRdb keeps in-frame clones, though not all of them. The sample has under 400,000 clones; about 87% are singletons. The sample comes from a study of blood T cell repertoires in COVID-19. V was pared by 4 bases and J by 4 bases, with 6 bases of the junction left unmatched. The germline V gene encodes CDR1 MNHEY and CDR2 SVGAGI. This CDR3 comprises 15 residues. Input material: peripheral blood. This clonotype originated in a woman in her twenties or thirties with COVID-19, enrolled during active disease. The gene calls are TRBV6-5 and TRBJ1-2, with 10 bases identical to TRBD1. CDR3 region: CASSSPRTGGYGYTF. CDR3 in DNA: TGTGCCAGCAGTTCCCCGCGGACAGGGGGCTATGGCTACACCTTC.